The clone carrying this TCR beta chain has just a few counts. This specimen belongs to a study of identical twins. The CDR3 has 14 residues. V was pared by 4 bases and J by 5 bases, with 14 bases between. Germline-derived CDR1 and CDR2 are SNHLY and FYNNEI. Using its own MiXCR run on the 5' RACE reads, TCRdb lists one record per CDR3 protein. The repertoire holds about 890,000 distinct CDR3 sequences, with about 12% as singletons. This sample also appeared in a second study, on yellow fever vaccine responses in identical twins.

What was sequenced was PBMCs. V is TRBV2 and J is TRBJ2-5; a possible D gene is TRBD2 (6 bases). The TCR was taken from a woman younger than 35 in good health. CDR3 sequence: CASSGQAAGETQYF. Written as DNA, the CDR3 is TGTGCCAGCAGTGGTCAGGCGGCGGGGGAGACCCAGTACTTC.